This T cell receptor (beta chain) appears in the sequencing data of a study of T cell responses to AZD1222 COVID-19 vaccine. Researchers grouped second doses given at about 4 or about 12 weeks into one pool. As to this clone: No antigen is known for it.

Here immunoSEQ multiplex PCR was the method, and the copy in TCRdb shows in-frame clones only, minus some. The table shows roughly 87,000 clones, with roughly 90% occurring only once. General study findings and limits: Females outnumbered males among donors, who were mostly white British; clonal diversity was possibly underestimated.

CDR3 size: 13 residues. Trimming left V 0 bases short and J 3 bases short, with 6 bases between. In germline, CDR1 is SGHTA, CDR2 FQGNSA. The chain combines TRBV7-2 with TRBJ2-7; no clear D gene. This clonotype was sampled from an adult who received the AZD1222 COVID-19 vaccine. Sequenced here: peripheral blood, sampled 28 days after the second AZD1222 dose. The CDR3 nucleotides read TGTGCCAGCAGCTTAGCGCTTCTCTACGAGCAGTACTTC. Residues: CASSLALLYEQYF.